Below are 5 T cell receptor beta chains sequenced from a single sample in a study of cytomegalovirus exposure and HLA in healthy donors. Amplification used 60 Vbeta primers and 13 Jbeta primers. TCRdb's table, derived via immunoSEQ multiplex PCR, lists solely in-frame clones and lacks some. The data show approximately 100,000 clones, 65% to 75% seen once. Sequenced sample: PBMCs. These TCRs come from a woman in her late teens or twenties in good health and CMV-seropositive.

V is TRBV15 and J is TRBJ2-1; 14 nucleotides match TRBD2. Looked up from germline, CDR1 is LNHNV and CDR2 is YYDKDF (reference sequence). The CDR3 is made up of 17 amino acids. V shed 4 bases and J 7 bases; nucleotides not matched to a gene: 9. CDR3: CATSIPGLAGDDNEQFF. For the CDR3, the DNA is TGTGCCACCAGCATTCCGGGACTAGCGGGAGACGATAATGAGCAGTTCTTC.

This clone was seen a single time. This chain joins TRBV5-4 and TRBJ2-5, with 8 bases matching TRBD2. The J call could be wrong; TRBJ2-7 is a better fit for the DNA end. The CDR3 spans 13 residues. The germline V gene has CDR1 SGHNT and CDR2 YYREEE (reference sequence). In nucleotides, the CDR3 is TGTGCCAGCAGCTTAGCGGGAGCCAACGAGCAGTACTTC. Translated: CASSLAGANEQYF.

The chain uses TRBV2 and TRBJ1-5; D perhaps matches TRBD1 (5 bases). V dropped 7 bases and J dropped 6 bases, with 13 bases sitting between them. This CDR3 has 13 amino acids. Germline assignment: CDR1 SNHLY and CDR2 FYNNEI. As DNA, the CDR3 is TGTGCCAGCATGGGGGGATATGGTCAGCCCCAGCATTTT. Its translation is CASMGGYGQPQHF.

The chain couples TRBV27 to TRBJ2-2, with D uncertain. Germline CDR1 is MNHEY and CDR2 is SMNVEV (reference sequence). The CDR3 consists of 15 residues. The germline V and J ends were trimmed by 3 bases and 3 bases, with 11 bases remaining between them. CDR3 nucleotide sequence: TGTGCCAGCAGTTTTCGAGGCTGGGACACCGGGGAGCTGTTTTTT. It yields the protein CASSFRGWDTGELFF.

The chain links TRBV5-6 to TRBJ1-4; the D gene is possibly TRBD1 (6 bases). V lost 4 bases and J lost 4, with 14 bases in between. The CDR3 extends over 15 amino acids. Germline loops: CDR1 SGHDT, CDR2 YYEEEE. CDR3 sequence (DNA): TGTGCCAGCAGCGGGAAGACAGGTTATAATGAAAAACTGTTTTTT. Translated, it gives CASSGKTGYNEKLFF.